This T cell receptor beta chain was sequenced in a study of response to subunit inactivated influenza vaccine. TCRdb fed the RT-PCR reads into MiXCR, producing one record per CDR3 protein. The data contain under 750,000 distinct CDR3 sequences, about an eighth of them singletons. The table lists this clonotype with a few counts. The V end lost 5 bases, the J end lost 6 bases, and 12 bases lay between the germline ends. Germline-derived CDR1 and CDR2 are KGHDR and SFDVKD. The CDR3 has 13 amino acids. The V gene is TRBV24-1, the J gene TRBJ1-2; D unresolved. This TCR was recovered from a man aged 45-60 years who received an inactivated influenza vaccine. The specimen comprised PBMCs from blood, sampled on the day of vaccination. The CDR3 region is CATSVGGGDGYTF. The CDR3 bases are TGTGCCACCAGTGTCGGAGGCGGTGATGGCTACACCTTC.